This paragraph reports one T cell receptor (beta chain). Its specificity is unknown. CDR3 length: 15 residues. V shed 6 bases and J shed 0 bases, with 14 bases lying between them. The germline V gene has CDR1 MNHEY and CDR2 SMNVEV (reference sequence). cDNA synthesis used the whole RNA isolate, giving expressed TCRB sequences. Repertoires were generated with immunoSEQ multiplex PCR, while TCRdb's copy carries only in-frame clones and drops some. The sample lists 500,000 to 800,000 clones, roughly 12% occurring once. The data stem from a study of beta chain features in type 1 diabetes. General study findings and limits: Shorter TCRB CDR3s, moderately but significantly so, were found in Type 1 diabetes patients in all four CD4+ subsets.

This chain joins TRBV27 and TRBJ1-1; D remains ambiguous. The receptor comes from a young man with type 1 diabetes. The sample taken for sequencing was naive CD4+ T cells from blood. The CDR3 here is CASSRNPTVNTEAFF. As DNA, the CDR3 is TGTGCCAGCAGCAGAAACCCTACAGTGAACACTGAAGCTTTCTTT.